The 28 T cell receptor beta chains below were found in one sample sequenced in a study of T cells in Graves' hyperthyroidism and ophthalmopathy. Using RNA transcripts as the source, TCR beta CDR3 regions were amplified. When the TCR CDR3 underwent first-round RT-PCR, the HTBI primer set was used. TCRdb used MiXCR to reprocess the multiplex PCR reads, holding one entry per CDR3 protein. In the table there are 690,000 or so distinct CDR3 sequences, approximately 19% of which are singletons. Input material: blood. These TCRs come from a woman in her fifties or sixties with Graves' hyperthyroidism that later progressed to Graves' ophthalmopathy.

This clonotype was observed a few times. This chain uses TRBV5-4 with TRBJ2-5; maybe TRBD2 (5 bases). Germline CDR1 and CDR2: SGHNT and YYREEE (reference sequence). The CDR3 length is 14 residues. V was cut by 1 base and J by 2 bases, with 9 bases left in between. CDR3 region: CASSLNSGQETQYF. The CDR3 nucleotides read TGTGCCAGCAGCTTGAATTCGGGACAAGAGACCCAGTACTTC.

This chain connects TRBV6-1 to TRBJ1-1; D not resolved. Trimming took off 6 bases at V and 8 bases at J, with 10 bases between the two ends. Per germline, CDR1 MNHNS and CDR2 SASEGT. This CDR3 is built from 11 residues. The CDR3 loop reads CASSWGPEAFF. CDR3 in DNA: TGTGCCAGCAGCTGGGGTCCCGAAGCTTTCTTT.

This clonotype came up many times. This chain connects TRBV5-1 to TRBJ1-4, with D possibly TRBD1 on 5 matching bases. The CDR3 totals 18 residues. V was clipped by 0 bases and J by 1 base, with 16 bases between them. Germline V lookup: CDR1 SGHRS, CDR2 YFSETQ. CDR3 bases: TGCGCCAGCAGCTTGGCCGCCGGGGGAGGAAGAACTAATGAAAAACTGTTTTTT. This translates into CASSLAAGGGRTNEKLFF.

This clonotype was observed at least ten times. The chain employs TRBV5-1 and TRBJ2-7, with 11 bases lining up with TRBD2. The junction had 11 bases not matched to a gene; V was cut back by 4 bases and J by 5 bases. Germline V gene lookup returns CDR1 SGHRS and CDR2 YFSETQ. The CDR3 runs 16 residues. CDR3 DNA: TGCGCCAGCAGCCCGCAGGCTGGACTAGCGGGCGACGAGCAGTACTTC. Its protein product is CASSPQAGLAGDEQYF.

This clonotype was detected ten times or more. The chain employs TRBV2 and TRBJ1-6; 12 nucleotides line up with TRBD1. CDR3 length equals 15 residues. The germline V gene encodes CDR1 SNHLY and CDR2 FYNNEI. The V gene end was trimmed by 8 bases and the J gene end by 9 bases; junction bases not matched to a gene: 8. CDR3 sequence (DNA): TGTGCCAGCTGCCGGGACAGGGGGCAGGGTTCACCCCTCCACTTT. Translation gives CASCRDRGQGSPLHF.

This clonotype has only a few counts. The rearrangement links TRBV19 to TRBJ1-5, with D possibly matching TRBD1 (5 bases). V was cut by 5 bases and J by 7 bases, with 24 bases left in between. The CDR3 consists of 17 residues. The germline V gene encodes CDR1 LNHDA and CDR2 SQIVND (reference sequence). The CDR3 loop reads CASSFGRSGQGRQPQHF. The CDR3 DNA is TGTGCCAGTAGTTTTGGGCGATCAGGGCAGGGAAGGCAGCCCCAGCATTTT.

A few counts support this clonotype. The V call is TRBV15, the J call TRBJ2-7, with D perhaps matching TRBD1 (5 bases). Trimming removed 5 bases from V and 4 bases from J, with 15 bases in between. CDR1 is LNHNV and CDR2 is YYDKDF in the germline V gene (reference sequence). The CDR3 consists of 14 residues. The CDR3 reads CATSWQNRGYEQYF. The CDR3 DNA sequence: TGTGCCACCAGCTGGCAGAATAGGGGTTACGAGCAGTACTTC. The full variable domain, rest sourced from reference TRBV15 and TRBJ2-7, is DAMVIQNPRYQVTQFGKPVTLSCSQTLNHNVMYWYQQKSSQAPKLLFHYYDKDFNNEADTPDNFQSRRPNTSFCFLDIRSPGLGDTAMYLCATSWQNRGYEQYFGPGTRLTVT.

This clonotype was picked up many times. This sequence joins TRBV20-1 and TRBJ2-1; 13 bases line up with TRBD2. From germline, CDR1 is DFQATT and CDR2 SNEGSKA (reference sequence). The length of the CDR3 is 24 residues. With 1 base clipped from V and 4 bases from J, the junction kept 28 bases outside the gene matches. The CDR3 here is CSARGRETGARLAGGPDLYNEQFF. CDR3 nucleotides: TGCAGTGCTAGAGGCCGAGAGACAGGGGCAAGACTAGCGGGGGGCCCCGATCTTTACAATGAGCAGTTCTTC.

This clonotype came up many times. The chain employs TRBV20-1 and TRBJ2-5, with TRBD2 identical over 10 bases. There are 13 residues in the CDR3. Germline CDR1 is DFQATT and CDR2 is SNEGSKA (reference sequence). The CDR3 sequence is CSTPLAGQETQYF. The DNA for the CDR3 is TGCAGCACACCACTAGCGGGGCAAGAGACCCAGTACTTC.

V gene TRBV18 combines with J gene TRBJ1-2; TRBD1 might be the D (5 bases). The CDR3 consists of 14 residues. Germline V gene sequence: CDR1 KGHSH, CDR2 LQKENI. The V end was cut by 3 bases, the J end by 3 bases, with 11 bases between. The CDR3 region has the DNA TGTGCCAGCTCACCCTCGGGGGGATACTATGGCTACACCTTC. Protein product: CASSPSGGYYGYTF.

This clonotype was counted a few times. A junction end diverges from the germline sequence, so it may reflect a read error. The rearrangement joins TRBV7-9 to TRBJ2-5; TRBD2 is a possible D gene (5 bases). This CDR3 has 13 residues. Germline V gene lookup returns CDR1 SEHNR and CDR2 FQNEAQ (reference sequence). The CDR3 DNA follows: TGTGCCAGCAGCTTAGAGGAGGAAGAGGCCCAGTACTTC. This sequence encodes CASSLEEEEAQYF.

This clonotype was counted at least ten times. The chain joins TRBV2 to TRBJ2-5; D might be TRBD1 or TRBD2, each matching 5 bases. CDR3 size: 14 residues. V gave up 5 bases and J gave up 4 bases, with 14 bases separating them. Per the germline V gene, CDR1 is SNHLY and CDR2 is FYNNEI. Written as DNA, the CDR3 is TGTGCCAGCAGTAGGGCCCCGAGGGGAGAGACCCAGTACTTC. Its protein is CASSRAPRGETQYF.

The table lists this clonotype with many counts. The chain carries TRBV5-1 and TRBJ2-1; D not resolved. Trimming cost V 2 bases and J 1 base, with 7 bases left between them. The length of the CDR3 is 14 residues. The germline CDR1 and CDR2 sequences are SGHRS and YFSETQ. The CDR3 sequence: CASSLTGSYNEQFF. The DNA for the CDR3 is TGCGCCAGCAGCTTAACTGGGTCCTACAATGAGCAGTTCTTC.

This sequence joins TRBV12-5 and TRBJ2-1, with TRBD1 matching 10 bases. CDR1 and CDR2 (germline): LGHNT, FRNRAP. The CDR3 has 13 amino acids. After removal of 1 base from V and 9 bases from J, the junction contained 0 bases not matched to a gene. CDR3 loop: CASGLGTGGEQFF. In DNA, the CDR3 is TGTGCTAGTGGTTTGGGGACAGGGGGTGAGCAGTTCTTC.

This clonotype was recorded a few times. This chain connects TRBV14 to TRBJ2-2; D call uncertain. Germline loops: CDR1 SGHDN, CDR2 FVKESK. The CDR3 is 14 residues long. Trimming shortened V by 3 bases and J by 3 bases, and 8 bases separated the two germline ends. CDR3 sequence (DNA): TGTGCCAGCAGCCACCTAGAACACACCGGGGAGCTGTTTTTT. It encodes CASSHLEHTGELFF.

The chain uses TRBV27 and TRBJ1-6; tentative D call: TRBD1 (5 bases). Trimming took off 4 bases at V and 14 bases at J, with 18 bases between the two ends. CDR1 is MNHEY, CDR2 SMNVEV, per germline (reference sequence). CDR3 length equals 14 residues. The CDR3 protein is CASSSRSRGGTLHF. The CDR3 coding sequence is TGTGCCAGCAGTTCCCGGTCACGGGGCGGAACCCTCCACTTT.

In DNA form, the CDR3 reads TGTGCCAGCAGTTTAGGGGCAGGGTTTGTGAACACTGAAGCTTTCTTT. Protein: CASSLGAGFVNTEAFF. V and J are TRBV12-3 or TRBV12-4 and TRBJ1-1; weak D call: TRBD1 (5 bases). V was clipped by 1 base and J by 0 bases, with 12 bases between them. The CDR3 spans 16 residues.

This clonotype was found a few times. CDR3 sequence: CASRPDRADGYTF. For the CDR3, the DNA is TGTGCCAGTCGACCGGACAGGGCAGATGGCTACACCTTC. The chain uses TRBV19 and TRBJ1-2, with 8 bases lining up with TRBD1. The CDR3 runs to 13 residues. J lost 6 bases, V lost 8 bases, and 8 bases had no gene match. In germline, CDR1 is LNHDA, CDR2 SQIVND (reference sequence).

The CDR3 nucleotides read TGTGCCAGCAGTTCCGTTTATCTCGGGGAGCTGTTTTTT. This sequence encodes CASSSVYLGELFF. The V and J genes are TRBV12-3 or TRBV12-4 and TRBJ2-2; D is unresolved. This CDR3 is 13 amino acids long. Trimming shortened V by 4 bases and J by 7 bases, and 10 bases separated the two germline ends.

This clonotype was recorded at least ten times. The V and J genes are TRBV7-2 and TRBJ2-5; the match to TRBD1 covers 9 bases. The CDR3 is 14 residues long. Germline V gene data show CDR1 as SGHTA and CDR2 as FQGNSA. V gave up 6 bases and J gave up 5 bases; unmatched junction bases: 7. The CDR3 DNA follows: TGTGCCAGCAGTAAAACAGGGGGCGGTGAGACCCAGTACTTC. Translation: CASSKTGGGETQYF.

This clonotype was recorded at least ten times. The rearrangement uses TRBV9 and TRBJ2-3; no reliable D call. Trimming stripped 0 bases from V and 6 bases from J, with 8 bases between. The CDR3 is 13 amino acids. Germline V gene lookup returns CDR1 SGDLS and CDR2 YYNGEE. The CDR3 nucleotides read TGTGCCAGCAGCGTAGCTCTCGGGGATACGCAGTATTTT. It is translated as CASSVALGDTQYF.

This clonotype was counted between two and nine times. The DNA for the CDR3 is TGTGCCAGCAGCGTAGGGCGGGTCTCTGAAGCTTTCTTT. Translated, it gives CASSVGRVSEAFF. The chain uses TRBV9 and TRBJ1-1, with no clear D. Germline V lookup: CDR1 SGDLS, CDR2 YYNGEE. The germline V and J ends were trimmed by 0 bases and 6 bases, with 9 bases remaining between them. CDR3 size: 13 residues.

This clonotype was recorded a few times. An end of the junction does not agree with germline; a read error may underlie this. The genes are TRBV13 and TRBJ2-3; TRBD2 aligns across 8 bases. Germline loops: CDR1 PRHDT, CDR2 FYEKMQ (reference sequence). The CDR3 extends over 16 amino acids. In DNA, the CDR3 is TGCGCCAGCAGCCCGGGAGCGGGGGCCCACACAGATACGCAGTATTTT. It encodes CASSPGAGAHTDTQYF. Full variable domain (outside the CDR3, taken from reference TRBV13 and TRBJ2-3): AAGVIQSPRHLIKEKRETATLKCYPIPRHDTVYWYQQGPGQDPQFLISFYEKMQSDKGSIPDRFSAQQFSDYHSELNMSSLELGDSALYFCASSPGAGAHTDTQYFGPGTRLTVL.

CDR3 in DNA: TGTGCCAGCAGTTTCGTGGCCGGGGAGCTGTTTTTT. It codes for CASSFVAGELFF. This chain links TRBV27 with TRBJ2-2; D gene ambiguous. The germline V and J ends were trimmed by 3 bases and 6 bases, with 5 bases remaining between them. This CDR3 spans 12 amino acids. Per the germline V gene, CDR1 is MNHEY and CDR2 is SMNVEV (reference sequence).

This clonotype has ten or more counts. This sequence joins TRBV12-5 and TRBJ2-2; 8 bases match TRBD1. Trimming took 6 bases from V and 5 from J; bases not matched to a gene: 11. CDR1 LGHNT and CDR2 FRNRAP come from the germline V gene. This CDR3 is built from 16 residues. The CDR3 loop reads CASGLPGQGRTGELFF. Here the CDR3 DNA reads TGTGCTAGTGGCCTACCCGGACAGGGACGGACCGGGGAGCTGTTTTTT.

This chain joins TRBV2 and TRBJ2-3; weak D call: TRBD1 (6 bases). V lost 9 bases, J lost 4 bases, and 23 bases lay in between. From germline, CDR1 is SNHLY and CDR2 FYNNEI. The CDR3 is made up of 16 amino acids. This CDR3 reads CASNAGWGPLSDTQYF. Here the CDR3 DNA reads TGTGCCAGTAATGCAGGTTGGGGGCCTTTATCAGATACGCAGTATTTT. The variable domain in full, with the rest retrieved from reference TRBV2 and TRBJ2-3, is EPEVTQTPSHQVTQMGQEVILRCVPISNHLYFYWYRQILGQKVEFLVSFYNNEISEKSEIFDDQFSVERPDGSNFTLKIRSTKLEDSAMYFCASNAGWGPLSDTQYFGPGTRLTVL.

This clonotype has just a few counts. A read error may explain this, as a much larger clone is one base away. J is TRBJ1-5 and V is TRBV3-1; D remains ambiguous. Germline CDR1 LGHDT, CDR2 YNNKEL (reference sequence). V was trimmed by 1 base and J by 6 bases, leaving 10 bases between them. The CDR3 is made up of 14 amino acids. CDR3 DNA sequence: TGTGCCAGCAGCCAAGCGGGGTATACTCAGCCCCAGCATTTT. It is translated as CASSQAGYTQPQHF.

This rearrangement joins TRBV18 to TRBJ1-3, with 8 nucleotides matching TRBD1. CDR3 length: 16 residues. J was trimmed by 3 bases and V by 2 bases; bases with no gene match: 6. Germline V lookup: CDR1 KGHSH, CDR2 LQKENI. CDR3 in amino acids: CASSPTAGTGGNTIYF. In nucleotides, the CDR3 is TGTGCCAGCTCACCAACTGCCGGGACAGGTGGAAACACCATATATTTT. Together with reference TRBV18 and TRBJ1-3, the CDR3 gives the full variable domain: NAGVMQNPRHLVRRRGQEARLRCSPMKGHSHVYWYRQLPEEGLKFMVYLQKENIIDESGMPKERFSAEFPKEGPSILRIQQVVRGDSAAYFCASSPTAGTGGNTIYFGEGSWLTVV.